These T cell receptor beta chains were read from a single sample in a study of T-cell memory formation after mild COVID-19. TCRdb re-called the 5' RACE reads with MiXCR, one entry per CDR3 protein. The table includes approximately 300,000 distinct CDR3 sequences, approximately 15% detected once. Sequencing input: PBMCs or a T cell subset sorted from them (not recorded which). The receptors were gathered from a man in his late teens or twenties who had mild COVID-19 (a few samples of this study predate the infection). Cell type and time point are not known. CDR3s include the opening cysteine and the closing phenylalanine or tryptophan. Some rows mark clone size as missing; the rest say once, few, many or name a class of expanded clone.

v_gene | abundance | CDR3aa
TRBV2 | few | CASSEYGQGETQYF
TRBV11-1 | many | CASEESNDIPRLQPQHF
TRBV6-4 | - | CASSGGGSGGPDTQYF
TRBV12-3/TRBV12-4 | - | CASSLGGQGDSPLHF
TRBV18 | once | CASSPRDLRGGQPQHF
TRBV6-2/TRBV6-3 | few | CASRPPSGGRTDTQYF
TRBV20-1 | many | CSAKGGRTEAFF
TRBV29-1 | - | CSGSGGPSYNEQFF
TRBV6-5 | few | CASSYTNRGIQYF
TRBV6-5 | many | CASSPRTWASYEQYF
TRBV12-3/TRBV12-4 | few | CASSPLGGSEQYF
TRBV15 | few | CATSRDADSEETQYF
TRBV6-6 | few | CASSYRQGTDTQYF
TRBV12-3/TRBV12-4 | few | CASSLGVRGPYLIYTF
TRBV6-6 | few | CASSGAELREQYF
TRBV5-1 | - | CASSFGTGGDYGYTF
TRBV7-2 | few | CASSLGIYEQFF
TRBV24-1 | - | CATSDANEETQYF
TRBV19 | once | CASSIYTEETQYF
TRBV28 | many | CASSLPPIAGPGETQYF
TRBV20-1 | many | CSARDGGAFGNTIYF
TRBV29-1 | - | CSVAQGATPGELFF
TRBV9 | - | CASSGRRAGETQYF
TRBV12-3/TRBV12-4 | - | CASTYDRGSNQPQHF
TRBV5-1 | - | CASSWASGGTDTQYF
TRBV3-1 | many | CASSQRSGRMNEKLFF
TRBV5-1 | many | CASSGGRQGDTQYF
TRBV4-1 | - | CASRRGFQETQYF
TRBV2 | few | CASSAQGDEQYF
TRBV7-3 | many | CASSPTSGGETQYF
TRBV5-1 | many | CASSPGTGNRGGELFF
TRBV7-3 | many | CASSRTGGNSPLHF
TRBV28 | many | CASSLPGTDTQYF
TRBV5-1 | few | CASSWGRHTEAFF
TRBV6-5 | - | CASRTVLRGGYTF
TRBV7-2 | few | CASSLDWVGSVGELFF
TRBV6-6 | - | CASSYGGENTEAFF
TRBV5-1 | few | CASSHPGQSAGELFF
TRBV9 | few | CASSTNLAPEGEQFF
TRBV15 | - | CATSWALLRGGRREQFF
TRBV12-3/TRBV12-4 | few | CASRPGDQPQHF
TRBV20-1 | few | CSAPYLKDTQYF
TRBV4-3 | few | CASSQSERDPEAFF
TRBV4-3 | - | CASRQVGANTGELFF
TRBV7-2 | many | CASSAHPLSSSTDTQYF
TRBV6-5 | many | CASSSRGTAGRSYTF
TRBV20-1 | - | CRAPTSGNQETQYF
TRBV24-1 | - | CATEAGNTGELFF
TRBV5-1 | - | CASPRPGGRTLQPQHF
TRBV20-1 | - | CSASRGQGVSYEQYF
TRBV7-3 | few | CASTPRAYTEAFF